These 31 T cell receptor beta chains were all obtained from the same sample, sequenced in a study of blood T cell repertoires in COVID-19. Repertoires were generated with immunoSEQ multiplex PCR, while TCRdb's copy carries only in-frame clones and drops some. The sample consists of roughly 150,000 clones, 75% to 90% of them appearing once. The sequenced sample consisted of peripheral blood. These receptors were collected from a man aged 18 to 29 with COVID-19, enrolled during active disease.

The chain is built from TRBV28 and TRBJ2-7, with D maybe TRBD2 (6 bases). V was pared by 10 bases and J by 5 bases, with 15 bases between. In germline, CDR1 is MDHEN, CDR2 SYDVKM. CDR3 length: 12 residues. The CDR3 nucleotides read TGTGCCACCTGGGACTCGAGCAACGAGCAGTACTTC. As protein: CATWDSSNEQYF. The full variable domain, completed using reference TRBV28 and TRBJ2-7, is DVKVTQSSRYLVKRTGEKVFLECVQDMDHENMFWYRQDPGLGLRLIYFSYDVKMKEKGDIPEGYSVSREKKERFSLILESASTNQTSMYLCATWDSSNEQYFGPGTRLTVT.

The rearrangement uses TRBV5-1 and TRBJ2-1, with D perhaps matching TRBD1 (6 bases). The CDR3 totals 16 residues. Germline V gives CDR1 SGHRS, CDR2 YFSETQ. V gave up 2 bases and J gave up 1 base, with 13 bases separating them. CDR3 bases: TGCGCCAGCAGCTTCTACAGGGAACCTTCCTACAATGAGCAGTTCTTC. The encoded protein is CASSFYREPSYNEQFF.

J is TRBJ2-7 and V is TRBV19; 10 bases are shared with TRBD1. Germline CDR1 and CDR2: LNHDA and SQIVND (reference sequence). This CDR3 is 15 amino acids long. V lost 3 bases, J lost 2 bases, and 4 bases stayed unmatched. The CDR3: CASSIFGTGAYEQYF. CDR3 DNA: TGTGCCAGTAGTATTTTTGGGACAGGGGCCTACGAGCAGTACTTC.

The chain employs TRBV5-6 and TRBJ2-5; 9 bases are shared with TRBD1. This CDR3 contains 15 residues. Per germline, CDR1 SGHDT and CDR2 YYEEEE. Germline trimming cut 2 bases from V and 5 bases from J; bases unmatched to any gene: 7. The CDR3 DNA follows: TGTGCCAGCAGCTTCGGGACAGGGCGAGGGGAGACCCAGTACTTC. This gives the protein CASSFGTGRGETQYF.

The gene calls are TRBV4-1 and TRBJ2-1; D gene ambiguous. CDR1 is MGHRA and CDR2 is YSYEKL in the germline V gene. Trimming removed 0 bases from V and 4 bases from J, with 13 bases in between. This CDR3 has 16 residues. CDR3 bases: TGCGCCAGCAGCCAAGATGATTTTTCAGTATACAATGAGCAGTTCTTC. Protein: CASSQDDFSVYNEQFF.

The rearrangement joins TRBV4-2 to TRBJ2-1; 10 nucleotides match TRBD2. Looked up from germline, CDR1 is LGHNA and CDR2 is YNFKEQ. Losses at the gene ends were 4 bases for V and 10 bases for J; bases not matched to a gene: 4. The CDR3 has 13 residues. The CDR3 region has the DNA TGTGCCAGCAGCCCCCGGACTAGCGGAGAGCAGTTCTTC. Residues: CASSPRTSGEQFF.

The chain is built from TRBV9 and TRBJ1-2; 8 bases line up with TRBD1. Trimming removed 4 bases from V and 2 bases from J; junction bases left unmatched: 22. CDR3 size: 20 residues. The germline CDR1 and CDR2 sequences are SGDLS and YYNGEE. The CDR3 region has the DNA TGTGCCAGCAGCCACACACTCCAGGGGACAGGCCAAACCACGAACTATGGCTACACCTTC. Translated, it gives CASSHTLQGTGQTTNYGYTF.

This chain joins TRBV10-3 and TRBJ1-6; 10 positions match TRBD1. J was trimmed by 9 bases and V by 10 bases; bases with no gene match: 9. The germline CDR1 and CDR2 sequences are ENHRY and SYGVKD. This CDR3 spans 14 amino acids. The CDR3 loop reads CATNGQGEGSPLHF. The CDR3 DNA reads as TGTGCCACCAACGGACAGGGGGAGGGTTCACCCCTCCACTTT.

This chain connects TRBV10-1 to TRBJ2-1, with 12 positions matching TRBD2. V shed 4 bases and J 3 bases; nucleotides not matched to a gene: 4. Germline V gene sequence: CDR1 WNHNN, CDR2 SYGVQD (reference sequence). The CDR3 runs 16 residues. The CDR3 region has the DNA TGCGCCAGCAGTGGGACTAGCGGGACCTTCTACAATGAGCAGTTCTTC. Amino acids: CASSGTSGTFYNEQFF.

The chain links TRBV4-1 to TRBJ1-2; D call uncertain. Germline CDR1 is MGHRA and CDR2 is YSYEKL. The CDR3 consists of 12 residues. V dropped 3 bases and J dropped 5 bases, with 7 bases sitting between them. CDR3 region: CASSHQSYGYTF. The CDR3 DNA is TGCGCCAGCAGCCATCAGTCTTATGGCTACACCTTC.

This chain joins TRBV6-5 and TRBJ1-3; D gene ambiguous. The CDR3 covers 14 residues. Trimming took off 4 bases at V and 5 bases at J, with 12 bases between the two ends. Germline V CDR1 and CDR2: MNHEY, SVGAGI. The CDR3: CASSWEGRRNTIYF. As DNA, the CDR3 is TGTGCCAGCAGTTGGGAGGGAAGGAGAAACACCATATATTTT.

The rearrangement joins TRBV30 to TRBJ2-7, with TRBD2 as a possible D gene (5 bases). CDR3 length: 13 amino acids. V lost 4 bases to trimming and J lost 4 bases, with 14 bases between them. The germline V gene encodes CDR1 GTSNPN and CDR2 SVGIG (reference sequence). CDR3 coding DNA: TGTGCCTGGACGCCCGAGGAGGTATACGAGCAGTACTTC. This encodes CAWTPEEVYEQYF.

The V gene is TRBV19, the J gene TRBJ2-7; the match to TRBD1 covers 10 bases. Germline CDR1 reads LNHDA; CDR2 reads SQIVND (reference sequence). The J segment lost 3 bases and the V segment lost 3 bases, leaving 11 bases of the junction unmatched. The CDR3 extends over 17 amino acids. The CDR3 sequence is CASSMVVRTGGLYEQYF. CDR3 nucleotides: TGTGCCAGTAGTATGGTTGTTCGGACAGGGGGTCTCTACGAGCAGTACTTC.

The DNA of the CDR3 is TGTGCCAGCAGCCCCGGGACAGGGAAAGATGAGCAGTTCTTC. It codes for CASSPGTGKDEQFF. The chain uses TRBV9 and TRBJ2-1, with 9 bases lining up with TRBD1. J lost 8 bases, V lost 4 bases, and 7 bases had no gene match. CDR1 is SGDLS and CDR2 is YYNGEE in the germline V gene. This CDR3 spans 14 amino acids.

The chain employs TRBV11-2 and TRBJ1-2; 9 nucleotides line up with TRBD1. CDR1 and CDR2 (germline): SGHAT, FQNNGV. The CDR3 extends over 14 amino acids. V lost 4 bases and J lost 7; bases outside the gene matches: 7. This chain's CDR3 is CASSSIQGAGGYTF. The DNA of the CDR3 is TGTGCCAGCAGCTCAATACAGGGGGCGGGTGGCTACACCTTC.

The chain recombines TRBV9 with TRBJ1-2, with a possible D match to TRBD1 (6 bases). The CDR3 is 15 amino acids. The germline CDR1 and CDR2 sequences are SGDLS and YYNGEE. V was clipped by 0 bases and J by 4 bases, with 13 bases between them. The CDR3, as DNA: TGTGCCAGCAGCGTAGACCCAGGACAGTTCTATGGCTACACCTTC. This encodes CASSVDPGQFYGYTF.

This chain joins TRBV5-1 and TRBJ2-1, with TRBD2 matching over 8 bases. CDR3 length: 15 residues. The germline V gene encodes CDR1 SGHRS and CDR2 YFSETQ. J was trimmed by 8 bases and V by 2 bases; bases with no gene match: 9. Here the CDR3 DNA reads TGCGCCAGCAGCTTCGACCGGACTAGCTTCGATGAGCAGTTCTTC. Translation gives CASSFDRTSFDEQFF.

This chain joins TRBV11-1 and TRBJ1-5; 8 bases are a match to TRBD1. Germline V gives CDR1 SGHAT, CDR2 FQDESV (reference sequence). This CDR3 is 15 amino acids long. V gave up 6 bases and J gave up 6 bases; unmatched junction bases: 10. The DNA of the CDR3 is TGTGCCAGCAGTAATGGACAGGGCGGTGGTCAGCCCCAGCATTTT. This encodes CASSNGQGGGQPQHF.

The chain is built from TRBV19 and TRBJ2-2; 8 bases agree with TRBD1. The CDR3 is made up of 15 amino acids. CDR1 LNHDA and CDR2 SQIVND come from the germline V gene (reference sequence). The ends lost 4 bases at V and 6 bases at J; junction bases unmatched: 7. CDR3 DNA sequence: TGTGCCAGTAGTAAGGGACAGGAGTGGGCCGGGGAGCTGTTTTTT. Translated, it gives CASSKGQEWAGELFF.

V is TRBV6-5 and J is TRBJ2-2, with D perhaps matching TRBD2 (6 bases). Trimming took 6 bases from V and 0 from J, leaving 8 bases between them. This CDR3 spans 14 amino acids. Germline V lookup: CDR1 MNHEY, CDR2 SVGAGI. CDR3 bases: TGTGCCAGCAGAAGGAGGGCGAACACCGGGGAGCTGTTTTTT. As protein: CASRRRANTGELFF.

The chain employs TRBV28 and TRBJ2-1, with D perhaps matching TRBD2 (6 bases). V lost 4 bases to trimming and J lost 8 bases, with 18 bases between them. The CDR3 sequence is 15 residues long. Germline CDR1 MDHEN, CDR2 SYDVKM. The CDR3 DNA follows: TGTGCCAGCAGTTCCCCCGGACTACAGGTCGATGAGCAGTTCTTC. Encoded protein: CASSSPGLQVDEQFF.

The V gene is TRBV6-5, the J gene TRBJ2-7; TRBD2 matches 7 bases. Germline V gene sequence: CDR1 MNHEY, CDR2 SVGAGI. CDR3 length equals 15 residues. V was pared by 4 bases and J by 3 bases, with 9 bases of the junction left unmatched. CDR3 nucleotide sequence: TGTGCCAGCAGTTTGGGGGGGGTTGTAAGCTACGAGCAGTACTTC. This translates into CASSLGGVVSYEQYF.

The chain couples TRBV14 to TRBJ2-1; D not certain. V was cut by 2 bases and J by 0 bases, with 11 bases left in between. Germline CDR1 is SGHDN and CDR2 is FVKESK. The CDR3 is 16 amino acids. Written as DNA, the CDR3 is TGTGCCAGCAGCCAACCAGATAGGAGCTCCTACAATGAGCAGTTCTTC. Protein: CASSQPDRSSYNEQFF.

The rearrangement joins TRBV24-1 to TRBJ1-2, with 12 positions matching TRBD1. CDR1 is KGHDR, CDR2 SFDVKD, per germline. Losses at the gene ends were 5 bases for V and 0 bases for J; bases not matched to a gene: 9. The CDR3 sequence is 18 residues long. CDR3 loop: CATSGFRDRGLSNYGYTF. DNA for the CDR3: TGTGCCACCAGTGGCTTTCGGGACAGGGGGCTTTCTAACTATGGCTACACCTTC.

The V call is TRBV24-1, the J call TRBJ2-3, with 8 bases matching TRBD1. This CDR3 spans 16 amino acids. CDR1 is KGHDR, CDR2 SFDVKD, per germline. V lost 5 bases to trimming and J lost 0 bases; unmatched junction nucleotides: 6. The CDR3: CATSVGTGPSTDTQYF. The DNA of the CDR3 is TGTGCCACCAGTGTCGGGACAGGACCTAGCACAGATACGCAGTATTTT.

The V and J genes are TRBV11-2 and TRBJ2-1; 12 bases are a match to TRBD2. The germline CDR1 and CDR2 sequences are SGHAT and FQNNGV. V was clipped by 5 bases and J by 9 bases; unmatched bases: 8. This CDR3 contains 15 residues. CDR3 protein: CASSRRTSGITEQFF. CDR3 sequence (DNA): TGTGCCAGCAGCCGCCGGACTAGCGGGATCACTGAGCAGTTCTTC.

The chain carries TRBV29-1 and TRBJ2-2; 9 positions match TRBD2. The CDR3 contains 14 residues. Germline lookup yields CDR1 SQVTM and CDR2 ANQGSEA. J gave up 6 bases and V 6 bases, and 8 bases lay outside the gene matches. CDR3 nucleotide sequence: TGCAGCGTGTCCCTAGCGGGATTTCCCGGGGAGCTGTTTTTT. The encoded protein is CSVSLAGFPGELFF.

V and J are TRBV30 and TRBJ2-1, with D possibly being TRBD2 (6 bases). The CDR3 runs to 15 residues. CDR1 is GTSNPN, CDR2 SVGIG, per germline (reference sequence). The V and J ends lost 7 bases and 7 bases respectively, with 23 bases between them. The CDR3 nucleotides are TGTGCCTCTACCTTGAGGGGACTCCTTGTGAATGAGCAGTTCTTC. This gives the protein CASTLRGLLVNEQFF.

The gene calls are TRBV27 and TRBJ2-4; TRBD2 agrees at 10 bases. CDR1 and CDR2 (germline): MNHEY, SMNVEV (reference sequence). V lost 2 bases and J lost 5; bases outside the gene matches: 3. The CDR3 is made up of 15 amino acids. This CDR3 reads CASSLKGLAENIQYF. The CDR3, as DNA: TGTGCCAGCAGTTTAAAAGGACTAGCGGAAAACATTCAGTACTTC.

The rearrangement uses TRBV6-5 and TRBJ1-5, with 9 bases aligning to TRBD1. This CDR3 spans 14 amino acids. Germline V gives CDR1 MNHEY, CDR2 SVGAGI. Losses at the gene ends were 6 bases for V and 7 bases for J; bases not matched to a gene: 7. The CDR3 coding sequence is TGTGCCAGCAGAGGGACAGGGTTCGCACAGCCCCAGCATTTT. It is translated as CASRGTGFAQPQHF.

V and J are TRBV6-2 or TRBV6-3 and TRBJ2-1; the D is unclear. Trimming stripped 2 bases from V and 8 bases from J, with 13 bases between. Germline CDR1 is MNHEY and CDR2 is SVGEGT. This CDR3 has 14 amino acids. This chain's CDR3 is CASSYESPSHEQFF. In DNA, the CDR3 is TGTGCCAGCAGTTACGAGTCACCATCGCATGAGCAGTTCTTC.